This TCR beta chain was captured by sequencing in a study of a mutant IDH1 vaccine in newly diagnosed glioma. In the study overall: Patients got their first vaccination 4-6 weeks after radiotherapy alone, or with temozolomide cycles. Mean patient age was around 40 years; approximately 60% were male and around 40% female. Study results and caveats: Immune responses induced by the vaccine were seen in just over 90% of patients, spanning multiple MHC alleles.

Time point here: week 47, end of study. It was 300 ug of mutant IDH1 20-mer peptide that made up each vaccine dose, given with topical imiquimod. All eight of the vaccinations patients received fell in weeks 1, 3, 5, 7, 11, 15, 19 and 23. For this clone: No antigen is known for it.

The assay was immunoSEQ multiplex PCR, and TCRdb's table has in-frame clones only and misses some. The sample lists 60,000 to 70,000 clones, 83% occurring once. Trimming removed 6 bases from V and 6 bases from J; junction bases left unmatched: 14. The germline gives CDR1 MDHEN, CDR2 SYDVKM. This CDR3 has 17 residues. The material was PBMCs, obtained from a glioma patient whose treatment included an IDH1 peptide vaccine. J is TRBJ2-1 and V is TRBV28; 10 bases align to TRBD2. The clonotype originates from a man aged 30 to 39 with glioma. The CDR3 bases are TGTGCCAGCAGATTAATGATTAGCGGGGGGTACCCCAATGAGCAGTTCTTC. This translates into CASRLMISGGYPNEQFF.